This T cell receptor (beta chain) stems from a study of Ad26.COV2.S vaccination and SARS-CoV-2 variants. Looking at the study overall: Donor was assigned to the Ad26.COV2.S arm of trial COV1001.

The CDR3 is 16 amino acids. The V gene end was trimmed by 1 base and the J gene end by 0 bases; junction bases not matched to a gene: 5. Germline V gene sequence: CDR1 SEHNR, CDR2 FQNEAQ (reference sequence). The treatment here: about 20 received Ad26.COV2.S at low or high dose, single or two shots; roughly five received placebo; per-sample allocation not given. Collection of samples fell on day 63 after the first vaccine or placebo injection. Some clones are missing from TCRdb's copy, which holds only in-frame ones; the method was immunoSEQ multiplex PCR. The sample includes roughly 350,000 clones, about nine tenths of them seen just once.

The input for sequencing was peripheral blood, taken in a trial of Ad26.COV2.S vaccine versus placebo. The rearrangement uses TRBV7-9 and TRBJ1-1, with TRBD1 identical over 7 bases. The clonotype was recovered from a person between 18 and 65 years old who received the Ad26.COV2.S COVID-19 vaccine or a placebo. The CDR3 is CASSLVGGTMNTEAFF. Here the CDR3 DNA reads TGTGCCAGCAGCTTAGTAGGGGGCACGATGAACACTGAAGCTTTCTTT.